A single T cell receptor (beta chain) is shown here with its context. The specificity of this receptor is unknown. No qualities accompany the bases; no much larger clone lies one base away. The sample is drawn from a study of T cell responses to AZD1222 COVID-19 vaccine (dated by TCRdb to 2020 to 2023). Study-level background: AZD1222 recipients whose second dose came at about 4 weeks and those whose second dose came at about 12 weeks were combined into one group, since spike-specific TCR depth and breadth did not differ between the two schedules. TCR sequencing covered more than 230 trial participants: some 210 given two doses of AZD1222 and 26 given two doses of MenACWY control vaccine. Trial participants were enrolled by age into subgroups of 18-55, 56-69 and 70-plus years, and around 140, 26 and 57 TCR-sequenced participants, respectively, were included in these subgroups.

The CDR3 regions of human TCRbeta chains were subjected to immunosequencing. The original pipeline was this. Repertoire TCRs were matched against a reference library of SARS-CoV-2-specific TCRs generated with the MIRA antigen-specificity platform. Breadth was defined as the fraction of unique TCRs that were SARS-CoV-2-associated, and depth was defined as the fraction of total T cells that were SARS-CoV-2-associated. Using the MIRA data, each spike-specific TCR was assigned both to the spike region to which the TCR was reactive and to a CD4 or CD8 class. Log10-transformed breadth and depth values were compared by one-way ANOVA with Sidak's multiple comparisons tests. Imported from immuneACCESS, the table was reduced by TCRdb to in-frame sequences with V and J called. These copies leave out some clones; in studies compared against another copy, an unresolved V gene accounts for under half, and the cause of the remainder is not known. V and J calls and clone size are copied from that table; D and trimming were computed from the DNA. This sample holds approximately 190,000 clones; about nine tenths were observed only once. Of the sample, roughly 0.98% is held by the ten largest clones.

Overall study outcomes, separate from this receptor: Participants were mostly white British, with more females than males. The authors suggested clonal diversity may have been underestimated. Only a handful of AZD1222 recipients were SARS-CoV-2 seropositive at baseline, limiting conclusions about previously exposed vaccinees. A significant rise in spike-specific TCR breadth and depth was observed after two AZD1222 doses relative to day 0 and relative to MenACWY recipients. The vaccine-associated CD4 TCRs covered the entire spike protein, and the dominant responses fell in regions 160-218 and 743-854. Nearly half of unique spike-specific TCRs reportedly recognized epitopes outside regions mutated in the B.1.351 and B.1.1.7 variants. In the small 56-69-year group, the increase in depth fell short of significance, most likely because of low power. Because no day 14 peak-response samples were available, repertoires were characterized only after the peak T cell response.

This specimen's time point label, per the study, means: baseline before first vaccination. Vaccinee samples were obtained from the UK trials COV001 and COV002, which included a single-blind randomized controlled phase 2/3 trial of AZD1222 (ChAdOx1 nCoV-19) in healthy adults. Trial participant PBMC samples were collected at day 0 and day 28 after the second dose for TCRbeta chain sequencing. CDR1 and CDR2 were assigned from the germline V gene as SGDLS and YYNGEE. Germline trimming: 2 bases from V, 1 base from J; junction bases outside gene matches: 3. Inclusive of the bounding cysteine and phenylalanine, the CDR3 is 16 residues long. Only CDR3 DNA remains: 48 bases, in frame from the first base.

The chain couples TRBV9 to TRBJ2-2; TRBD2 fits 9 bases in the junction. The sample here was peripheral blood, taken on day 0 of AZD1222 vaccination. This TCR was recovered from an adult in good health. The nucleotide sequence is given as TGTGCCAGCAGCGTCCCGACTAGCGGGAACACCGGGGAGCTGTTTTTT. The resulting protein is CASSVPTSGNTGELFF. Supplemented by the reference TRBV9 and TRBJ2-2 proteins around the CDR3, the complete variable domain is DSGVTQTPKHLITATGQRVTLRCSPRSGDLSVYWYQQSLDQGLQFLIQYYNGEERAKGNILERFSAQQFPDLHSELNLSSLELGDSALYFCASSVPTSGNTGELFFGEGSRLTVL.